This entry lists 5 T cell receptor beta chains sequenced from one sample in a study of low-dose radiotherapy and immunotherapy resistance in tumors. Time point specified: before trial treatment. Primers targeting TRAV and TRBV primed first-strand cDNA, covering alpha and beta chains. Amplification of TCRs used a constant-region primer and V-primer adapter for 20 PCR cycles. A single record per CDR3 protein comes from TCRdb applying MiXCR to the reads. The table has 45,000 to 75,000 distinct CDR3 sequences, approximately 25% seen once. Source: PBMCs, taken before treatment. The receptors derive from a male donor with prostate cancer.

Ten or more counts support this clonotype. V usage is TRBV4-1 and J usage is TRBJ1-1; D unclear. This CDR3 comprises 15 residues. Germline V gene data show CDR1 as MGHRA and CDR2 as YSYEKL. Trimming removed 0 bases from V and 5 bases from J, with 13 bases in between. In nucleotides, the CDR3 is TGCGCCAGCAGCCAAGAAAAGCGGGGAGAAACTGAAGCTTTCTTT. Amino acids: CASSQEKRGETEAFF.

This clonotype was recorded at least ten times. The CDR3 loop is CSARARQGGHEQYF. CDR3 bases: TGCAGTGCTAGAGCTAGACAGGGTGGTCACGAGCAGTACTTC. The chain joins TRBV20-1 to TRBJ2-7; TRBD1 agrees at 7 bases. The ends lost 1 base at V and 5 bases at J; junction bases unmatched: 8. Germline-derived CDR1 and CDR2 are DFQATT and SNEGSKA (reference sequence). The length of the CDR3 is 14 residues.

The rearrangement links TRBV6-2 or TRBV6-3 to TRBJ2-1; D remains unclear. The CDR3 runs to 14 residues. CDR1 is MNHEY, CDR2 SVGEGT, per germline. V was pared by 6 bases and J by 7 bases, with 16 bases between. The CDR3, as DNA: TGTGCCAGCAGAACCACACAGACGCGGAATGAGCAGTTCTTC. This codes for CASRTTQTRNEQFF.

The chain couples TRBV7-9 to TRBJ2-1; either TRBD1 or TRBD2 may supply D (5 bases each). Germline V lookup: CDR1 SEHNR, CDR2 FQNEAQ (reference sequence). The CDR3 totals 14 residues. V was shortened by 6 bases and J by 3 bases, with 12 bases between the two germline ends. This CDR3 is CASSFEGFYNEQFF. The CDR3 DNA reads as TGTGCCAGCAGTTTTGAGGGGTTCTACAATGAGCAGTTCTTC. The whole variable domain, filled in from reference TRBV7-9 and TRBJ2-1, reads DTGVSQNPRHKITKRGQNVTFRCDPISEHNRLYWYRQTLGQGPEFLTYFQNEAQLEKSRLLSDRFSAERPKGSFSTLEIQRTEQGDSAMYLCASSFEGFYNEQFFGPGTRLTVL.

This clonotype was counted ten times or more. As DNA, the CDR3 is TGTGCCAGCAGTTACGACAGGGGGTCTGAAGCTTTCTTT. It encodes CASSYDRGSEAFF. J is TRBJ1-1 and V is TRBV6-2 or TRBV6-3; 9 bases fit TRBD1. The J segment lost 6 bases and the V segment lost 2 bases, leaving 1 base of the junction unmatched. The CDR3 is 13 amino acids. CDR1 MNHEY and CDR2 SVGEGT come from the germline V gene.